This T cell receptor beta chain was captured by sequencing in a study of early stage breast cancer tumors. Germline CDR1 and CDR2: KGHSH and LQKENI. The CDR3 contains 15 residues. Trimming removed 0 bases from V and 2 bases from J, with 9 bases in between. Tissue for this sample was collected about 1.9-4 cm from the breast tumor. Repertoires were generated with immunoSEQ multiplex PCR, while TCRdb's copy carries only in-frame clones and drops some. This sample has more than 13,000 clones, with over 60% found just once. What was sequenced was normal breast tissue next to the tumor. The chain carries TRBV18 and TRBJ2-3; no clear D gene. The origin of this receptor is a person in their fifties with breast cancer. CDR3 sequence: CASSPPTLATDTQYF. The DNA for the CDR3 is TGTGCCAGCTCACCACCGACTTTAGCCACAGATACGCAGTATTTT. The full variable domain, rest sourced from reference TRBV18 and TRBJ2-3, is NAGVMQNPRHLVRRRGQEARLRCSPMKGHSHVYWYRQLPEEGLKFMVYLQKENIIDESGMPKERFSAEFPKEGPSILRIQQVVRGDSAAYFCASSPPTLATDTQYFGPGTRLTVL.